Reported below is one T cell receptor (beta chain). The target of this receptor is not known. Per-nucleotide qualities are absent, and no much larger clonotype sits a single base away. This sample stems from a study of blood T cell repertoires in COVID-19 (TCRdb year 2020). Background for the entire study: Collaborator samples came from the United States, Italy and Spain and covered acute and convalescent phases of COVID-19. The prospective study material was composed of cDNA or gDNA derived from T cells, B-cell-depleted T cells, or PBMCs. The dataset comprised deeply sampled blood TCRbeta repertoires from subjects exposed to, actively infected with, or recovered from COVID-19. The repertoires were released in a freely available public database meant as a resource for research on the immune response to SARS-CoV-2. Samples were obtained from the ongoing ImmuneRACE study (first 160 participants) and from over 1,000 subjects provided by 6 global collaborators. A de-identified subject ID, COVID-19 status, age in years and sex were almost always included in the sample metadata. Where available, HLA class I and class II types were obtained from metadata supplied by the sample provider rather than from assay-based typing.

Each collaborating institution followed its own protocols to collect whole blood in K2EDTA tubes. For TCRbeta analysis, collaborator samples were shipped as frozen whole blood, as isolated PBMCs, or as DNA extracted from either sample type. General conclusions and limits of the study: Clinical and demographic metadata were provided uncurated, with the amount varying by source and participant.

TCRbeta CDR3 regions were amplified from genomic DNA by means of the immunoSEQ Assay, a bias-controlled multiplex PCR. In the authors' own workflow: The number of nucleated cells in each sample was estimated from the amplification of reference gene primers within the assay. To quantify the absolute abundance of each unique TCRbeta CDR3 rearrangement, sequence reads were collapsed and filtered. For each sample, productive Simpson clonality was calculated as the square root of Simpson's diversity index over productive rearrangements. TCRdb's version of the immuneACCESS table is confined to in-frame rearrangements and falls short of the full clone set. An unresolved V gene accounts for under half of the shortfall where checked; the remainder is of unknown origin. V and J calls and clone size are as listed in that table; D and trimming were resolved from the DNA. The sample yields 98,000 or so clones; about 90% were counted once. The top ten constitute roughly 2.3% of the sample.

The sequencing sample was made of peripheral blood. This TCR was sampled from a human donor in a cohort sampled during active COVID-19.

The CDR3 reads CASSLSGTGSAEAFF. The nucleotide sequence reads as follows: TGTGCCAGCAGTCTCAGCGGGACAGGGAGTGCTGAAGCTTTCTTT. The chain employs TRBV28 and TRBJ1-1; TRBD1 aligns with 9 central bases. The CDR3 spans 15 residues, from the cysteine through the phenylalanine. CDR3 DNA is the only sequence kept; it has 45 bases, read in frame from the first base. At the junction V is shortened by 5 bases and J by 6 bases; bases outside the gene matches: 10. As encoded in the germline V gene, CDR1 is MDHEN while CDR2 is SYDVKM.